This TCR beta chain was documented in a study of T cell responses to AZD1222 COVID-19 vaccine. In the study overall: Researchers grouped second doses given at about 4 or about 12 weeks into one pool. Study observations and caveats: No day 14 peak samples; only post-peak repertoires were characterized. Baseline testing showed seropositivity in only six AZD1222 recipients.

For this clone: Its antigen is unidentified.

The J segment lost 7 bases and the V segment lost 6 bases, leaving 8 bases of the junction unmatched. CDR3 length: 14 amino acids. From germline, CDR1 is LGHDT and CDR2 YNNKEL (reference sequence). Produced via immunoSEQ multiplex PCR; TCRdb's table is partial and in-frame only. The sample lists just under 95,000 clones, around 84% seen once, with 10% in the top ten. The origin of this receptor is an adult in good health. The chain joins TRBV3-1 (or the pseudogene TRBV3-2) to TRBJ2-2; TRBD2 aligns across 7 bases. Sequenced here: peripheral blood, sampled on day 0 of AZD1222 vaccination. This CDR3 is CASSYTSDGGELFF. CDR3 nucleotides: TGTGCCAGCAGTTACACTAGCGATGGCGGGGAGCTGTTTTTT.